These 21 T cell receptor beta chains were all obtained from the same sample, sequenced in a study of early T cells in non-severe SARS-CoV-2 infection. TCRdb called the 5' RACE reads again in MiXCR, with one record for every CDR3 protein. The repertoire holds 48,000 or so distinct CDR3 sequences, with under 7.5% as singletons. The sequencing used whole blood, collected at baseline. These receptors all come from an adult who was a healthcare worker with PCR-confirmed SARS-CoV-2 infection or an uninfected control (not recorded which).

This clonotype appeared a few times. The J gene is TRBJ2-7, the V gene TRBV11-3; 8 nucleotides line up with TRBD2. J lost 5 bases, V lost 5 bases, and 14 bases had no gene match. Germline V lookup: CDR1 SGHNT, CDR2 YENEEA. The CDR3 length is 16 residues. CDR3 in DNA: TGTGCCAGCAGCCCGGGGAGCGGGAGTAGATCGGACGAGCAGTACTTC. Translation: CASSPGSGSRSDEQYF.

The DNA of the CDR3 is TGTGCCAGCAGCCGGTCAGACTCCTACGAGCAGTACTTC. Translation gives CASSRSDSYEQYF. The chain employs TRBV3-1 and TRBJ2-7; D is unresolved. Trimming took 4 bases from V and 0 from J, leaving 7 bases between them. Germline V gene sequence: CDR1 LGHDT, CDR2 YNNKEL (reference sequence). This CDR3 has 13 amino acids.

This clonotype was counted only a few times. The chain carries TRBV7-2 and TRBJ2-5, with unresolved D. The V and J ends lost 4 bases and 5 bases respectively, with 17 bases between them. The germline V gene has CDR1 SGHTA and CDR2 FQGNSA. The CDR3 is made up of 15 amino acids. This CDR3 is CASSSLGRSGETQYF. CDR3 nucleotide sequence: TGTGCCAGCAGCTCCCTGGGCAGGTCCGGGGAGACCCAGTACTTC.

This clonotype was observed a handful of times. The gene calls are TRBV7-2 and TRBJ2-5; maybe TRBD2 (6 bases). The CDR3 length is 16 residues. CDR1 is SGHTA, CDR2 FQGNSA, per germline. The V gene lost 6 bases and the J gene lost 0 bases, with 17 bases spanning the gap. CDR3 DNA: TGTGCCAGCAGTTCGGGGGTACTTCAGTACCAAGAGACCCAGTACTTC. This encodes CASSSGVLQYQETQYF.

In its sample, this clonotype was seen many times. The genes are TRBV10-3 and TRBJ2-7, with a weak D call TRBD1 (6 bases). Germline V CDR1 and CDR2: ENHRY, SYGVKD. The V end was cut by 3 bases, the J end by 11 bases, with 14 bases between. The CDR3 length is 12 residues. CDR3 loop: CAISDFGGVEYF. Written as DNA, the CDR3 is TGTGCCATCAGTGATTTTGGGGGCGTGGAGTACTTC.

This chain connects TRBV20-1 to TRBJ2-1, with TRBD2 matching over 9 bases. The V segment lost 3 bases and the J segment 4 bases; nucleotides outside the gene matches: 4. Germline V gene lookup returns CDR1 DFQATT and CDR2 SNEGSKA (reference sequence). The CDR3 is made up of 14 amino acids. CDR3 amino acids: CSASGGREYNEQFF. CDR3 sequence (DNA): TGCAGTGCTAGTGGCGGGAGGGAGTACAATGAGCAGTTCTTC.

This clonotype was recorded many times. The J gene is TRBJ2-1, the V gene TRBV20-1; the match to TRBD2 covers 12 bases. In germline, CDR1 is DFQATT, CDR2 SNEGSKA (reference sequence). The CDR3 totals 18 residues. Losses at the gene ends were 0 bases for V and 1 base for J; bases not matched to a gene: 7. CDR3 nucleotide sequence: TGCAGTGCTAGAGATCGAGCTAGCGGGAGGGGTTCCTACAATGAGCAGTTCTTC. It encodes CSARDRASGRGSYNEQFF.

The chain carries TRBV19 and TRBJ2-2, with D tentatively TRBD2 (5 bases). Germline-derived CDR1 and CDR2 are LNHDA and SQIVND (reference sequence). The CDR3 runs to 14 residues. V was shortened by 7 bases and J by 1 base, with 10 bases between the two germline ends. In nucleotides, the CDR3 is TGTGCCAGTAAGGAGGCAAGGAACACCGGGGAGCTGTTTTTT. Encoded protein: CASKEARNTGELFF.

This clonotype is medium-sized (0.01 to 0.1%). The rearrangement links TRBV11-2 to TRBJ2-5; a possible D gene is TRBD1 (6 bases). Per the germline V gene, CDR1 is SGHAT and CDR2 is FQNNGV. Trimming pared 1 base from V and 3 bases from J, leaving 21 bases between. This CDR3 is 18 amino acids long. CDR3 nucleotides: TGTGCCAGCAGCTTAGGGCGACCCGGGACACATATCGAAGAGACCCAGTACTTC. Amino acid sequence: CASSLGRPGTHIEETQYF. The complete variable domain, with remaining parts taken from reference TRBV11-2 and TRBJ2-5, reads EAGVAQSPRYKIIEKRQSVAFWCNPISGHATLYWYQQILGQGPKLLIQFQNNGVVDDSQLPKDRFSAERLKGVDSTLKIQPAKLEDSAVYLCASSLGRPGTHIEETQYFGPGTRLLVL.

This chain connects TRBV7-3 to TRBJ2-3; D perhaps matches TRBD1 (6 bases). There are 15 residues in the CDR3. Germline CDR1 SGHTA, CDR2 FQGTGA. The V and J ends lost 5 bases and 5 bases respectively, with 17 bases between them. The CDR3, as DNA: TGTGCCAGCAGCCCCGGGCAGGGGTTCATAGATACGCAGTATTTT. Translated: CASSPGQGFIDTQYF. The full variable domain, rest sourced from reference TRBV7-3 and TRBJ2-3, is GAGVSQTPSNKVTEKGKYVELRCDPISGHTALYWYRQSLGQGPEFLIYFQGTGAADDSGLPNDRFFAVRPEGSVSTLKIQRTERGDSAVYLCASSPGQGFIDTQYFGPGTRLTVL.

This clonotype was seen many times. The chain joins TRBV4-1 to TRBJ2-1; perhaps TRBD2 as D (5 bases). The CDR3 is 14 residues long. V lost 0 bases to trimming and J lost 10 bases, with 13 bases between them. The V gene's germline CDR1 is MGHRA and CDR2 YSYEKL. The CDR3 coding sequence is TGCGCCAGCAGCCAAGATCTTGTAGCGAGAGAGCAGTTCTTC. Protein: CASSQDLVAREQFF.

This clonotype appeared many times. For the CDR3, the DNA is TGTGCCAGCAGCCAAGATCTGACACGCAACGGGGAGCTGTTTTTT. Its translation: CASSQDLTRNGELFF. V is TRBV14 and J is TRBJ2-2; D not certain. The germline V and J ends were trimmed by 0 bases and 7 bases, with 12 bases remaining between them. Germline V CDR1 and CDR2: SGHDN, FVKESK. This CDR3 has 15 residues.

This clonotype has a handful of counts. The chain has TRBV19 and TRBJ2-7; 8 bases fit TRBD2. This CDR3 has 12 residues. CDR1 LNHDA and CDR2 SQIVND come from the germline V gene (reference sequence). Trimming took 9 bases from V and 4 from J; bases not matched to a gene: 5. The CDR3 nucleotides are TGTGCCAGCTCCGGCGGGAGGTACGAGCAGTACTTC. Encoded protein: CASSGGRYEQYF.

DNA for the CDR3: TGTGCCAGCAGCCCTACGGTCGCAGGGGATTTTAACACTGAAGCTTTCTTT. Its translation: CASSPTVAGDFNTEAFF. V gene TRBV7-8 combines with J gene TRBJ1-1; D is perhaps TRBD1 (6 bases). Germline values: CDR1 SGHVS, CDR2 FQNEAQ. With 5 bases removed from V and 2 bases from J, the gap between germline ends came to 21 bases. The length of the CDR3 is 17 residues.

The sample holds many counts of this clonotype. J is TRBJ2-3 and V is TRBV7-8, with TRBD2 identical over 9 bases. V dropped 5 bases and J dropped 0; count of bases not matched to a gene: 3. This CDR3 region has 15 residues. CDR1 is SGHVS, CDR2 FQNEAQ, per germline. CDR3 sequence reads: CASSPTSGSTDTQYF. Written as DNA, the CDR3 is TGTGCCAGCAGCCCGACTAGCGGTAGCACAGATACGCAGTATTTT. Drawing the rest from reference TRBV7-8 and TRBJ2-3, the complete variable domain is GAGVSQSPRYKVAKRGQDVALRCDPISGHVSLFWYQQALGQGPEFLTYFQNEAQLDKSGLPSDRFFAERPEGSVSTLKIQRTQQEDSAVYLCASSPTSGSTDTQYFGPGTRLTVL.

The table lists this clonotype with a few counts. The rearrangement joins TRBV19 to TRBJ2-5, with a possible D match to TRBD1 (7 bases). From germline, CDR1 is LNHDA and CDR2 SQIVND (reference sequence). This CDR3 is built from 16 residues. Trimming cost V 3 bases and J 2 bases, with 16 bases left between them. CDR3 in amino acids: CASSIGQAGPQETQYF. The CDR3 nucleotides read TGTGCCAGTAGTATCGGACAGGCGGGGCCGCAAGAGACCCAGTACTTC.

This clonotype was seen ten or more times. The CDR3 region has the DNA TGTGCCAGCAGCTTCGGCAGGGACACCCAGTACTTC. Translated: CASSFGRDTQYF. V is TRBV7-2 and J is TRBJ2-5; D tentatively reads TRBD1 or TRBD2 (5 bases each). The CDR3 is 12 amino acids. CDR1 and CDR2 (germline): SGHTA, FQGNSA. The V end lost 3 bases, the J end lost 8 bases, and 10 bases lay between the germline ends.

This clonotype has more than one count but fewer than ten. The rearrangement uses TRBV12-3 or TRBV12-4 and TRBJ2-2; 12 bases agree with TRBD2. Losses at the gene ends were 6 bases for V and 5 bases for J; bases not matched to a gene: 19. The CDR3 length is 20 residues. CDR3 sequence (DNA): TGTGCCAGCAGCTATGCTCTCCCGGGACTAGCGGGTATAATGACCGGGGAGCTGTTTTTT. Protein product: CASSYALPGLAGIMTGELFF.

This clonotype was counted at least ten times. The chain is built from TRBV10-3 and TRBJ2-5, with TRBD1 matching over 9 bases. CDR1 and CDR2 (germline): ENHRY, SYGVKD. This CDR3 has 15 amino acids. V gave up 10 bases and J gave up 2 bases; unmatched junction bases: 11. CDR3: CATTLAGTGQETQYF. DNA for the CDR3: TGTGCCACGACTTTAGCCGGGACAGGGCAAGAGACCCAGTACTTC.

The sample holds one count of this clonotype. The J gene is TRBJ2-7, the V gene TRBV9; 8 bases align to TRBD2. The V segment lost 0 bases and the J segment 6 bases; nucleotides outside the gene matches: 8. This CDR3 comprises 15 residues. Germline loops: CDR1 SGDLS, CDR2 YYNGEE. The CDR3 sequence is CASSVGRAGALEQYF. CDR3 coding DNA: TGTGCCAGCAGCGTAGGAAGAGCGGGAGCCCTCGAGCAGTACTTC.

This chain joins TRBV12-3 or TRBV12-4 and TRBJ1-2, with 7 bases that match TRBD1. The CDR3 covers 16 residues. Germline trimming cut 1 base from V and 4 bases from J; bases unmatched to any gene: 9. The CDR3, as DNA: TGTGCCAGCAGTTTAGAATTTGGGACAGCGGGCTATGGCTACACCTTC. Its translation is CASSLEFGTAGYGYTF.